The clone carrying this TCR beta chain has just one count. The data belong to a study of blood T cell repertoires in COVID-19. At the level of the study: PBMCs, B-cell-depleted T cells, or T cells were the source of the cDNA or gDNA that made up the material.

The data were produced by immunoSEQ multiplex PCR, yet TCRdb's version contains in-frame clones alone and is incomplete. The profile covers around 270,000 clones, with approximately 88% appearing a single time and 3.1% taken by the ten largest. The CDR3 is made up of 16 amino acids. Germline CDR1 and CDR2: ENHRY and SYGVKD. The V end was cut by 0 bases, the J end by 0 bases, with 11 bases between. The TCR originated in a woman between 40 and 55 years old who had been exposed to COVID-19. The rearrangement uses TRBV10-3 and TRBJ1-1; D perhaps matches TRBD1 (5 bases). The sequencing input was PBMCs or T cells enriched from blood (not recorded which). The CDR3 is CAISESRWGMNTEAFF. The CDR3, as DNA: TGTGCCATCAGTGAGTCCCGTTGGGGCATGAACACTGAAGCTTTCTTT.